These 5 T cell receptor beta chains came from one sample sequenced in a study of early T cells in non-severe SARS-CoV-2 infection. A single record per CDR3 protein comes from TCRdb applying MiXCR to the 5' RACE reads. This table holds around 58,000 distinct CDR3 sequences, about 7.7% found once. Sequences were derived from whole blood, sampled at baseline. All receptors come from an adult who was a healthcare worker with PCR-confirmed SARS-CoV-2 infection or an uninfected control (not recorded which).

This clonotype showed up many times. The chain combines TRBV6-6 with TRBJ1-4, with D possibly TRBD1 on 6 matching bases. Germline loops: CDR1 MNHNY, CDR2 SVGAGI (reference sequence). This CDR3 has 13 amino acids. Trimming removed 0 bases at V and 10 bases at J, with 9 bases between. CDR3 DNA sequence: TGTGCCAGCAGTTACTCGGGGGCGCGAAAACTGTTTTTT. Translated, it gives CASSYSGARKLFF.

This clonotype was seen more than once but under ten times. The chain uses TRBV10-3 and TRBJ2-5, with no clear D. V dropped 10 bases and J dropped 1 base, with 7 bases sitting between them. Germline assignment: CDR1 ENHRY and CDR2 SYGVKD. CDR3 size: 11 residues. CDR3 protein: CATESQETQYF. The CDR3 DNA reads as TGTGCCACAGAGTCCCAAGAGACCCAGTACTTC.

In regard to this clonotype: The DNA is left out, because the CDR3 cannot be placed on it with certainty; the CDR3 is given as TCRdb lists it. The chain joins TRBV5-6 to TRBJ1-4. The CDR3 region is 11 residues in length, termini included. Germline lookup yields CDR1 SGHDT and CDR2 YYEEEE. This chain's CDR3 is CASRFLENCFF.

By frequency in the sample, this clonotype is medium-sized. The chain couples TRBV7-2 to TRBJ2-3, with 12 bases matching TRBD1. The CDR3 consists of 18 residues. The germline CDR1 and CDR2 sequences are SGHTA and FQGNSA. V trimming: 6 bases; J trimming: 1 base; junction bases outside the gene matches: 11. CDR3 loop: CASRNRDRGREGTDTQYF. The CDR3 DNA sequence: TGTGCCAGCAGAAACCGGGACAGGGGGCGCGAGGGCACAGATACGCAGTATTTT.

The chain uses TRBV12-2 and TRBJ1-1. TRBV12-2 is labeled a pseudogene. This CDR3 is 12 amino acids long. CDR3 sequence (DNA): TGTGCAAGTCGCCCTGGCGTTGTGGATGCTTTCTTT. Encoded protein: CASRPGVVDAFF.